This T cell receptor (beta chain) was recorded in a study of blood T cell repertoires in COVID-19. This table comes from immunoSEQ multiplex PCR, and its TCRdb copy is limited to in-frame clones, with some not included. The sample lists 110,000 or so clones; over 75% were seen once. In germline, CDR1 is MGHRA, CDR2 YSYEKL. Trimming removed 1 base from V and 8 bases from J, with 18 bases in between. The CDR3 extends over 16 amino acids. The sequence came from a man between 45 and 60 years old with acute or convalescent COVID-19. The genes are TRBV4-1 and TRBJ2-1; maybe TRBD2 (6 bases). The sequencing sample was made of peripheral blood. CDR3 in amino acids: CASSQAGGVVYDEQFF. For the CDR3, the DNA is TGCGCCAGCAGCCAAGCAGGAGGGGTTGTATACGATGAGCAGTTCTTC.